The clone carrying this T cell receptor (beta chain) showed up just a few times. Its target is not known. Treatment specified: roughly nine-day PBMC culture with coronavirus spike peptide pools or control peptides (ViraFEST assay). PCR positivity dates ran from March to December 2020, preceding US Alpha, Beta and Delta variants. At days 3 and 7, half the medium was exchanged for fresh IL-2 medium. These data come from a study of vaccination and CD4 T cells after COVID-19. For the study at large: Cells were stimulated with overlapping spike peptide pools from SARS-CoV-2, HCoV-NL63, HCoV-OC43 and HCoV-229E.

Sequence data for DNA of cultured CD4+ T cells were generated by the Oncomine TCR Beta short-read assay. TCRdb re-analysed the PCR reads in MiXCR, keeping a single row per CDR3 protein. Altogether roughly 19,000 distinct CDR3 sequences are present, approximately 60% being singletons, with the ten largest covering 7.5% to 9%. Trimming stripped 6 bases from V and 4 bases from J, with 15 bases between. There are 13 residues in the CDR3. Per the germline V gene, CDR1 is DFQATT and CDR2 is SNEGSKA (reference sequence). The study's findings and limits: For convalescent patients, 304 of the 307 vaccine-specific clones analyzed were classified as spike mono-reactive.

Sequencing used CD4+ T cells from blood, cultured in vitro. This TCR was recovered from a human donor who had recovered from COVID-19. This chain connects TRBV20-1 to TRBJ1-1; perhaps TRBD1 as D (6 bases). The CDR3 is CSARTEGITEAFF. CDR3 nucleotide sequence: TGCAGTGCCCGGACAGAGGGGATCACTGAAGCTTTCTTT.